The 18 T cell receptor beta chains listed next were all sequenced from one sample in a study of T cell responses to AZD1222 COVID-19 vaccine. Sequencing used immunoSEQ multiplex PCR; TCRdb keeps in-frame clones, though not all of them. The table includes approximately 200,000 clones, around 87% detected once. Sequencing was performed on peripheral blood, taken on day 0 of MenACWY control vaccination. All receptors come from an adult in good health.

This chain uses TRBV7-3 with TRBJ2-1; D may be TRBD1 (5 bases). The V end lost 0 bases, the J end lost 8 bases, and 11 bases lay between the germline ends. This CDR3 region has 14 residues. Germline CDR1 and CDR2: SGHTA and FQGTGA. The CDR3 sequence is CASSLTQGLDEQFF. The CDR3 nucleotides read TGTGCCAGCAGCTTAACGCAGGGATTGGATGAGCAGTTCTTC.

This chain uses TRBV7-3 with TRBJ2-3; D possibly corresponds to TRBD1 (5 bases). The length of the CDR3 is 15 residues. Trimming removed 1 base from V and 2 bases from J, with 10 bases in between. Germline V gives CDR1 SGHTA, CDR2 FQGTGA. The CDR3 DNA reads as TGTGCCAGCAGCTTAAGTGGACAAACCACAGATACGCAGTATTTT. It is translated as CASSLSGQTTDTQYF.

The chain employs TRBV6-5 and TRBJ2-7, with 7 positions matching TRBD1. CDR1 is MNHEY, CDR2 SVGAGI, per germline. The V and J ends lost 5 bases and 1 base, in that order; junction bases with no gene match: 8. This CDR3 comprises 15 residues. For the CDR3, the DNA is TGTGCCAGCAGTACCCGACAGGGATGGTCCTACGAGCAGTACTTC. Its translation: CASSTRQGWSYEQYF.

The chain combines TRBV28 with TRBJ1-5; possibly TRBD1 for D (6 bases). This CDR3 comprises 12 residues. The germline V gene encodes CDR1 MDHEN and CDR2 SYDVKM. The V end was cut by 11 bases, the J end by 4 bases, with 12 bases between. The CDR3, as DNA: TGTGCCTACGGAGGGGGGAATCAGCCCCAGCATTTT. Residues: CAYGGGNQPQHF.

The chain links TRBV3-1 (or the pseudogene TRBV3-2) to TRBJ1-2; D unclear. Looked up from germline, CDR1 is LGHDT and CDR2 is YNNKEL (reference sequence). This CDR3 spans 17 amino acids. V dropped 0 bases and J dropped 2 bases, with 16 bases sitting between them. The chain's CDR3 is CASSQDWRHSINYGYTF. CDR3 in DNA: TGTGCCAGCAGCCAAGATTGGAGACACTCTATAAACTATGGCTACACCTTC.

The chain combines TRBV9 with TRBJ2-7; 7 nucleotides match TRBD1. Trimming cost V 3 bases and J 0 bases; bases outside gene matches: 6. The CDR3 sequence is 15 residues long. Germline V CDR1 and CDR2: SGDLS, YYNGEE. Written as DNA, the CDR3 is TGTGCCAGCAGCGAACGGGACAGAAGCTCCTACGAGCAGTACTTC. Its translation is CASSERDRSSYEQYF.

This clone was recorded only once. The chain uses TRBV6-4 and TRBJ2-7; TRBD1 might be the D (5 bases). V shed 6 bases and J shed 0 bases, with 18 bases lying between them. Germline assignment: CDR1 MRHNA and CDR2 SNTAGT. The CDR3 is 16 amino acids. The CDR3 sequence is CASSENQGILSYEQYF. The CDR3 coding sequence is TGTGCCAGCAGCGAAAACCAGGGAATTCTCTCCTACGAGCAGTACTTC.

This clone occurred once. The chain links TRBV6-6 to TRBJ2-7, with D perhaps matching TRBD1 (8 bases). The CDR3 is made up of 16 amino acids. V was trimmed by 2 bases and J by 4 bases, leaving 18 bases between them. Germline CDR1 reads MNHNY; CDR2 reads SVGAGI (reference sequence). CDR3 coding DNA: TGTGCCAGCAGTTACAGCGGGACAGGTGGTGGTTACGAGCAGTACTTC. Amino acids: CASSYSGTGGGYEQYF.

The chain links TRBV30 to TRBJ1-1; D unclear. The CDR3 loop spans 13 amino acids. Germline V gene lookup returns CDR1 GTSNPN and CDR2 SVGIG (reference sequence). Trimming took 0 bases from V and 3 from J, leaving 8 bases between them. In DNA form, the CDR3 reads TGTGCCTGGAGTGTAAACGCGGACACTGAAGCTTTCTTT. Amino acids: CAWSVNADTEAFF.

The chain has TRBV11-3 and TRBJ2-7; no clear D. The CDR3 spans 16 residues. Trimming shortened V by 1 base and J by 0 bases, and 13 bases separated the two germline ends. CDR1 and CDR2 from the germline V gene are SGHNT and YENEEA. CDR3 nucleotide sequence: TGTGCCAGCAGCTTAGGGCGAGGTCCCCGCTCCTACGAGCAGTACTTC. This gives the protein CASSLGRGPRSYEQYF. The whole variable domain, remainder taken from reference TRBV11-3 and TRBJ2-7, is EAGVVQSPRYKIIEKKQPVAFWCNPISGHNTLYWYLQNLGQGPELLIRYENEEAVDDSQLPKDRFSAERLKGVDSTLKIQPAELGDSAVYLCASSLGRGPRSYEQYFGPGTRLTVT.

The CDR3, as DNA: TGCGCCAGCAGCCAGTCAGGCGTTGAAGCTTTCTTT. Protein product: CASSQSGVEAFF. The rearrangement links TRBV4-1 to TRBJ1-1, with no clear D. Germline assignment: CDR1 MGHRA and CDR2 YSYEKL. V lost 3 bases to trimming and J lost 7 bases, with 9 bases between them. The CDR3 is made up of 12 amino acids.

The V and J genes are TRBV4-3 and TRBJ2-3; a weak D match, TRBD1 (6 bases). Germline V gene sequence: CDR1 LGHNA, CDR2 YSLEER. The germline V and J ends were trimmed by 0 bases and 6 bases, with 13 bases remaining between them. CDR3 length: 15 amino acids. This CDR3 reads CASSQDWQGTDTQYF. CDR3 bases: TGCGCCAGCAGCCAAGATTGGCAGGGGACCGATACGCAGTATTTT.

V and J are TRBV10-3 and TRBJ1-4; 9 bases fit TRBD1. V lost 2 bases to trimming and J lost 0 bases; unmatched junction nucleotides: 4. The CDR3 has 17 amino acids. Germline assignment: CDR1 ENHRY and CDR2 SYGVKD. The CDR3 DNA follows: TGTGCCATCAGTGAGCGACAGGGGGAGGCAACTAATGAAAAACTGTTTTTT. This gives the protein CAISERQGEATNEKLFF.

The J gene is TRBJ2-4, the V gene TRBV14; possibly TRBD1 for D (8 bases). Looked up from germline, CDR1 is SGHDN and CDR2 is FVKESK. Trimming cost V 1 base and J 8 bases, with 12 bases left between them. This CDR3 region has 14 residues. CDR3 sequence: CASSQGTGRDIQYF. In DNA form, the CDR3 reads TGTGCCAGCAGCCAAGGGACAGGGAGGGACATTCAGTACTTC.

The chain employs TRBV19 and TRBJ2-1; TRBD1 matches at 11 bases. CDR1 is LNHDA and CDR2 is SQIVND in the germline V gene (reference sequence). The CDR3 sequence is 16 residues long. V dropped 8 bases and J dropped 0; count of bases not matched to a gene: 6. The CDR3 loop is CASGLGTGGSYNEQFF. CDR3 nucleotides: TGTGCCAGTGGGCTTGGGACAGGGGGCTCCTACAATGAGCAGTTCTTC.

This chain joins TRBV7-9 and TRBJ2-1; 13 bases are a match to TRBD2. The CDR3 loop spans 16 amino acids. The V gene's germline CDR1 is SEHNR and CDR2 FQNEAQ (reference sequence). Losses at the gene ends were 5 bases for V and 8 bases for J; bases not matched to a gene: 9. The CDR3 DNA sequence: TGTGCCAGCAGCACGACTAGCGGGAGGTTAGGGGATGAGCAGTTCTTC. Translated, it gives CASSTTSGRLGDEQFF.

The J gene is TRBJ2-2, the V gene TRBV7-6; D not resolved. V lost 2 bases and J 3 bases, leaving 7 bases between the germline ends. The CDR3 has 14 amino acids. Germline V gene data show CDR1 as SGHVS and CDR2 as FNYEAQ. The CDR3 protein is CASSLFEDTGELFF. The CDR3 nucleotides read TGTGCCAGCAGCTTATTCGAGGACACCGGGGAGCTGTTTTTT.

The V call is TRBV2, the J call TRBJ2-7; D is ambiguous. The CDR3 covers 12 residues. The V end lost 8 bases, the J end lost 3 bases, and 11 bases lay between the germline ends. Germline V lookup: CDR1 SNHLY, CDR2 FYNNEI. The CDR3 loop reads CASLEGIYEQYF. DNA for the CDR3: TGTGCCAGCCTTGAAGGTATCTACGAGCAGTACTTC.